The rows below give T cell receptor beta chains drawn from one sample of a study of blood T cell repertoires in COVID-19. TCRdb's copy holds only in-frame clones and misses some; the assay was immunoSEQ multiplex PCR. The profile shows around 220,000 clones, about 86% of them singletons. Sequenced: PBMCs or T cells enriched from blood (not recorded which). These receptors all come from a woman aged 50 to 60 with acute COVID-19. CDR3s include the opening cysteine and the closing phenylalanine or tryptophan. Each record gives: clone size, V gene, D gene, J gene, CDR3 DNA, CDR3 protein. A D gene is named only where the DNA matches it firmly. Clone size is shown for a subset of rows, as once, few, many or a class of expanded clone.

once	TRBV11-2	.	TRBJ1-1	TGTGCCAGCAGACTTGCCCGGGGTGCGATGAACACTGAAGCTTTCTTT	CASRLARGAMNTEAFF
.	TRBV5-5	.	TRBJ1-3	TGTGCCAGCAGCTCCTACAGAGCTGGAAACACCATATATTTT	CASSSYRAGNTIYF
.	TRBV3-1/TRBV3-2	TRBD2	TRBJ2-1	TGTGCCAGCAGCCAAGATGGAGCGGGGGGGTTTTACAATGAGCAGTTCTTC	CASSQDGAGGFYNEQFF
.	TRBV5-1	TRBD1	TRBJ1-4	TGCGCCAGCAGCCGGGACAGACTTAATGAAAAACTGTTTTTT	CASSRDRLNEKLFF
.	TRBV29-1	.	TRBJ2-7	TGCAGCGTTGAGGGGCAGGCCTACGAGCAGTACTTC	CSVEGQAYEQYF
.	TRBV27	TRBD1	TRBJ1-2	TGTGCCACACATTTCCGGGGACAGCTGGGGGCCGGCTACACCTTC	CATHFRGQLGAGYTF
.	TRBV29-1	TRBD1	TRBJ1-1	TGCAGCGCAAGGGGACAGATGAACACTGAAGCTTTCTTT	CSARGQMNTEAFF
.	TRBV11-3	.	TRBJ1-1	TGTGCCAGCAGCTCCGCCGGGACTAACACTGAAGCTTTCTTT	CASSSAGTNTEAFF
.	TRBV18	.	TRBJ1-5	TGTGCCAGCTCCTCGGACAGACATCAGCCCCAGCATTTT	CASSSDRHQPQHF
.	TRBV20-1	TRBD1	TRBJ1-1	TGCAGTGCTAGTACAGGGGGCACTGAAGCTTTCTTT	CSASTGGTEAFF
.	TRBV28	.	TRBJ2-7	TGTGCCAGCGAAACCCCCAGGGGCGCGGCCTACGAGCAGTACTTC	CASETPRGAAYEQYF
.	TRBV27	TRBD1	TRBJ1-2	TGTGCCAGCCATCACCGGGGACAGGGTAGGAATGGCTACACCTTC	CASHHRGQGRNGYTF
.	TRBV5-6	TRBD2	TRBJ2-3	TGTGCCAGCAGCTTACCCTTTGAGGGAGGGATCACAGATACGCAGTATTTT	CASSLPFEGGITDTQYF
.	TRBV30	TRBD1	TRBJ2-2	TGTGCCTCCCCCCGGGACAGGGTATTTTCCGGGGAGCTGTTTTTT	CASPRDRVFSGELFF
.	TRBV27	.	TRBJ2-6	TGTGCCAGCAGGGGGGCAGGGGCTGGGGCCAACGTCCTGACTTTC	CASRGAGAGANVLTF
once	TRBV15	.	TRBJ2-3	TGTGCCACCAGCAGGACTAGCACAGATACGCAGTATTTT	CATSRTSTDTQYF
.	TRBV19	TRBD1	TRBJ2-2	TGTGCCAGTAGTATAATCCCCGGGACAGGGGACACCGGGGAGCTGTTTTTT	CASSIIPGTGDTGELFF
.	TRBV28	TRBD1	TRBJ2-1	TGTGCCAGCAGTCCCGGACAGGGGGGGTTCTTC	CASSPGQGGFF
.	TRBV4-1	TRBD2	TRBJ2-2	TGCGCCAGCAGCCAAGGGCGAGCGGGAGGCGACACCGGGGAGCTGTTTTTT	CASSQGRAGGDTGELFF
once	TRBV27	.	TRBJ2-1	TGTGCCAGCAGTTTCGGTCGGTCCTACAATGAGCAGTTCTTC	CASSFGRSYNEQFF
.	TRBV7-9	.	TRBJ2-6	TGTGCCAGCAGCGAAGGAGTCTCTGGGGCCAACGTCCTGACTTTC	CASSEGVSGANVLTF
.	TRBV27	TRBD1	TRBJ1-6	TGTGCCAGCAGTTTAACAGGGGAATCACCCCTCCACTTT	CASSLTGESPLHF
.	TRBV19	TRBD1	TRBJ1-5	TGTGCCGGAGGACAGGGCAATCAGCCCCAGCATTTT	CAGGQGNQPQHF
.	TRBV28	.	TRBJ2-2	TGTGCCAGCGCTGGGGGCAGGAACACCGGGGAGCTGTTTTTT	CASAGGRNTGELFF
.	TRBV28	.	TRBJ1-2	TGTGCCAGCAGCCCGAGGATATTTGGCTACACCTTC	CASSPRIFGYTF
.	TRBV7-2	TRBD1	TRBJ1-1	TGTGCCAGCAGCTTAGTTGGGACAGGGGGTATGAACACTGAAGCTTTCTTT	CASSLVGTGGMNTEAFF
.	TRBV6-7	.	TRBJ1-1	TGTGCCAGCAGTTACTCGACGGGAAGAAAACGCCCCGGTGAAGCTTTCTTT	CASSYSTGRKRPGEAFF
.	TRBV20-1	TRBD2	TRBJ2-1	TGCAGTGCTAGTACCAGCGGGAGGGCCCTCGGGTACAATGAGCAGTTCTTC	CSASTSGRALGYNEQFF
.	TRBV3-1/TRBV3-2	.	TRBJ2-7	TGTGCCAGCAGCCAACCGGGGGACGGGGTGAGGGAGCAGTACTTC	CASSQPGDGVREQYF
once	TRBV19	TRBD1	TRBJ1-4	TGTGCCAGTAGAGACAGGGGCCGGAGTGAAAAACTGTTTTTT	CASRDRGRSEKLFF
.	TRBV28	.	TRBJ1-5	TGTGCCATCGAGGAAGCAGGCAATCAGCCCCAGCATTTT	CAIEEAGNQPQHF
.	TRBV4-3	.	TRBJ2-7	TGCGCCAGCAGCCTTGGGGGGAGTCTCGAGCAGTACTTC	CASSLGGSLEQYF
.	TRBV13	TRBD2	TRBJ2-7	TGTGCCAGCAGCCCTAAACCACTAGCGGGAGTAGAATCCTACTACGAGCAGTACTTC	CASSPKPLAGVESYYEQYF
few	TRBV28	.	TRBJ2-1	TGTGCCAGCACCCGGAGCTCCTACAATGAGCAGTTCTTC	CASTRSSYNEQFF
.	TRBV28	TRBD1	TRBJ1-2	TGTGCCAGCGGAGTGGGGCAGGGGGCGGTAGTCTTGTATGGCTACACCTTC	CASGVGQGAVVLYGYTF
.	TRBV6-5	.	TRBJ2-7	TGTGCCAGCAGTTACTCGGGGTCAGGGATCTACGAGCAGTACTTC	CASSYSGSGIYEQYF
.	TRBV5-1	.	TRBJ2-3	TGCGCCAGCAGAGTTGGAGCGGAGACAGATACGCAGTATTTT	CASRVGAETDTQYF
.	TRBV28	.	TRBJ1-2	TGTGCCAGCAGTTTATTTTCCCCCATAGGGGCGTATGGCTACACCTTC	CASSLFSPIGAYGYTF
.	TRBV5-1	TRBD1	TRBJ2-1	TGCGCCAGCAGCTTGGCGGGACAGTCTAACAATGAGCAGTTCTTC	CASSLAGQSNNEQFF
.	TRBV7-2	.	TRBJ2-1	TGTGCCAGCAGCTTAGTCCCAAACAATGAGCAGTTCTTC	CASSLVPNNEQFF
.	TRBV4-1	.	TRBJ1-1	TGCGCCAGCAGCCGGATTGGGGGGGAGAACACTGAAGCTTTCTTT	CASSRIGGENTEAFF